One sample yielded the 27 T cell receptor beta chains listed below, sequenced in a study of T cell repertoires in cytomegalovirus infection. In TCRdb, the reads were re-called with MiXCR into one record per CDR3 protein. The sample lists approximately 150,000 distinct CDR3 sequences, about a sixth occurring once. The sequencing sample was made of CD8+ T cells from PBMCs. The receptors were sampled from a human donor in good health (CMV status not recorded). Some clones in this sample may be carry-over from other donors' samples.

The CDR3 DNA follows: TGTGCCAGCAGTGAAGAAGGCCCGGGGGAGCTGTTTTTT. Amino acid sequence: CASSEEGPGELFF. The rearrangement uses TRBV2 and TRBJ2-2; D not certain. The germline CDR1 and CDR2 sequences are SNHLY and FYNNEI. Deletions cut 1 base from V and 8 bases from J, with 8 bases between. CDR3 size: 13 residues.

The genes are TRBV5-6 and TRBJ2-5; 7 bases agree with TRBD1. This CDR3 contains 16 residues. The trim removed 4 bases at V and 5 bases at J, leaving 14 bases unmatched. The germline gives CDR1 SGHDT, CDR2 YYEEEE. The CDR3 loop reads CASSPPKGAEEETQYF. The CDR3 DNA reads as TGTGCCAGCAGCCCCCCAAAGGGGGCTGAAGAGGAGACCCAGTACTTC.

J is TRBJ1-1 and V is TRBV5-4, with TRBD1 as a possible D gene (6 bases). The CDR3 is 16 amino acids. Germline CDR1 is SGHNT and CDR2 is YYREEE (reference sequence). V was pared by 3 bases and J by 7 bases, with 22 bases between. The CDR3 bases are TGTGCCAGCAGCTCAGATCCGCGGGGGGCGTTCGGTGAAGCTTTCTTT. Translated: CASSSDPRGAFGEAFF.

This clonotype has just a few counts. CDR3 protein: CASSYGPAKGADTQYF. The CDR3 coding sequence is TGTGCCAGCAGTTATGGACCTGCGAAGGGGGCAGATACGCAGTATTTT. The rearrangement links TRBV6-6 to TRBJ2-3; D is perhaps TRBD1 (6 bases). The germline CDR1 and CDR2 sequences are MNHNY and SVGAGI (reference sequence). The CDR3 runs to 16 residues. Trimming left V 3 bases short and J 4 bases short, with 17 bases between.

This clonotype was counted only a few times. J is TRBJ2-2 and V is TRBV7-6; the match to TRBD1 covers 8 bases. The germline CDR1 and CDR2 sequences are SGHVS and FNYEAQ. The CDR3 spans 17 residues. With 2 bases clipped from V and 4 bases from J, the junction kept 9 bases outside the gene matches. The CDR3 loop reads CASSLLGQGAGTGELFF. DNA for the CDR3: TGTGCCAGCAGCTTACTGGGGCAGGGGGCTGGCACCGGGGAGCTGTTTTTT.

Written as DNA, the CDR3 is TGTGCCAGCAGCTTAATGGTTTCGGAAGGGCAGGGTCATCGACTTGAGCAGTTCTTC. This sequence encodes CASSLMVSEGQGHRLEQFF. V and J are TRBV11-1 and TRBJ2-1; TRBD1 might be the D (5 bases). This CDR3 comprises 19 residues. Germline values: CDR1 SGHAT, CDR2 FQDESV (reference sequence). The ends were cut back, 2 bases at V and 9 bases at J, with 29 bases in the middle.

CDR3 DNA: TGTGCCAGCAGTTTCGGGACTAGCGGGGCCTACGAGCAGTACTTC. Translating gives CASSFGTSGAYEQYF. V is TRBV28 and J is TRBJ2-7; 13 bases are shared with TRBD2. Germline assignment: CDR1 MDHEN and CDR2 SYDVKM. The CDR3 is 15 amino acids. V was clipped by 3 bases and J by 2 bases; unmatched bases: 1. Full variable domain (missing parts from reference TRBV28 and TRBJ2-7): DVKVTQSSRYLVKRTGEKVFLECVQDMDHENMFWYRQDPGLGLRLIYFSYDVKMKEKGDIPEGYSVSREKKERFSLILESASTNQTSMYLCASSFGTSGAYEQYFGPGTRLTVT.

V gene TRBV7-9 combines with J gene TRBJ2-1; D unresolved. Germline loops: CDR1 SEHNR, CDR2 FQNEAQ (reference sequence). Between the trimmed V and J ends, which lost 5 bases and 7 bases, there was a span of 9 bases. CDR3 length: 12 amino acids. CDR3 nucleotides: TGTGCCAGCAGCCAAGGCTGGAATGAGCAGTTCTTC. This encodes CASSQGWNEQFF.

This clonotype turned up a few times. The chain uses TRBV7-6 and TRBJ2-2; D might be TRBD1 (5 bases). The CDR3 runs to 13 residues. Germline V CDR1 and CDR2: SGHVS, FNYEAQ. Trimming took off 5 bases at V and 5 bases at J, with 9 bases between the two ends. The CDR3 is CASSLRQTGELFF. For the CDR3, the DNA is TGTGCCAGCAGCCTGCGACAGACCGGGGAGCTGTTTTTT. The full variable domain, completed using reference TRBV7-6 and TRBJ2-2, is GAGVSQSPRYKVTKRGQDVALRCDPISGHVSLYWYRQALGQGPEFLTYFNYEAQQDKSGLPNDRFSAERPEGSISTLTIQRTEQRDSAMYRCASSLRQTGELFFGEGSRLTVL.

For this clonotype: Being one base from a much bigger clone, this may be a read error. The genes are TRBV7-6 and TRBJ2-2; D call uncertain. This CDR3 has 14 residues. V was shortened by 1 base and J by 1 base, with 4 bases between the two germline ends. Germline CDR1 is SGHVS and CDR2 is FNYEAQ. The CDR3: CASSLEQNTGELFF. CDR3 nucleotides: TGTGCCAGCAGCTTAGAACAGAACACCGGGGAGCTGTTTTTT.

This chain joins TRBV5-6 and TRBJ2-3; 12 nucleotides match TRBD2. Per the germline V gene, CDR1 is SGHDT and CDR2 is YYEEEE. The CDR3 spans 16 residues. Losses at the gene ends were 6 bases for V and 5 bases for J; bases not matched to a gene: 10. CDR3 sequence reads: CASNQGGLAGGDTQYF. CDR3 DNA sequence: TGTGCCAGCAACCAAGGGGGACTAGCGGGTGGAGATACGCAGTATTTT.

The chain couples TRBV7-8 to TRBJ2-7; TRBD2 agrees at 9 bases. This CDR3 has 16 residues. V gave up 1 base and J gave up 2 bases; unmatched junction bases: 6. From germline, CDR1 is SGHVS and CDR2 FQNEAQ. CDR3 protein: CASSLDWREGAYEQYF. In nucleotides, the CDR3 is TGTGCCAGCAGCTTAGATTGGCGGGAGGGCGCCTACGAGCAGTACTTC.

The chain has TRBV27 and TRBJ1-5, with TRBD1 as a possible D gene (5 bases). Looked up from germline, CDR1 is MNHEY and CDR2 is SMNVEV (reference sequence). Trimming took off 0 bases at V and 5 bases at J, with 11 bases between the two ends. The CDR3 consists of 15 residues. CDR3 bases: TGTGCCAGCAGTTTATCAGGACAATATGATCAGCCCCAGCATTTT. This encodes CASSLSGQYDQPQHF.

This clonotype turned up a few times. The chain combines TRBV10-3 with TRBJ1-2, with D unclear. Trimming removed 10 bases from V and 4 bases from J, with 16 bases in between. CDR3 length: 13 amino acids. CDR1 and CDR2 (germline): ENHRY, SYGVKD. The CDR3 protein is CATLQSRIYGYTF. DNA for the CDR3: TGTGCCACCCTACAGTCTCGCATCTATGGCTACACCTTC.

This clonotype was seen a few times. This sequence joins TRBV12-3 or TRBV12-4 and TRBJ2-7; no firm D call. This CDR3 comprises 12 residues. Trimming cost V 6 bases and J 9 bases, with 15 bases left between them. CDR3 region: CASSNQTPWQYF. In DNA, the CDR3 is TGTGCCAGCAGCAACCAGACTCCTTGGCAGTACTTC.

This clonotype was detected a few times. The CDR3 reads CASSPTGTGVRGTEAFF. In nucleotides, the CDR3 is TGTGCCAGCAGCCCCACCGGGACAGGGGTTCGTGGCACTGAAGCTTTCTTT. The chain is built from TRBV7-3 and TRBJ1-1; 10 nucleotides line up with TRBD1. V trimming: 5 bases; J trimming: 4 bases; junction bases outside the gene matches: 13. Germline CDR1 is SGHTA and CDR2 is FQGTGA. The CDR3 covers 17 residues.

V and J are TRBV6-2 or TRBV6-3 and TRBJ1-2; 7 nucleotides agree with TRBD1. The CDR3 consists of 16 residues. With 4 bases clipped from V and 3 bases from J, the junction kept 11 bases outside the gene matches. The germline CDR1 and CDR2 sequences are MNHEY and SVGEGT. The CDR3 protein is CASSSAGTDRDYGYTF. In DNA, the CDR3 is TGTGCCAGCAGTTCCGCCGGGACTGACAGGGACTATGGCTACACCTTC.

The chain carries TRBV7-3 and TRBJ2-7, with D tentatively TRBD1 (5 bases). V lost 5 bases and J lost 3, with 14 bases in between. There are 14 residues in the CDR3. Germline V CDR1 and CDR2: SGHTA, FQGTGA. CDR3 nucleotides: TGTGCCAGCAGCCGCAGAGACAGCCACTACGAGCAGTACTTC. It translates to CASSRRDSHYEQYF.

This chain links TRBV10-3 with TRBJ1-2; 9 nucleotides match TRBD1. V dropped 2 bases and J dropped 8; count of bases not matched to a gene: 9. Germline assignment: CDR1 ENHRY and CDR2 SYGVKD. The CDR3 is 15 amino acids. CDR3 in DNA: TGTGCCATCAGTGAGAACTCACAGGGGGCTCGGGGCTACACCTTC. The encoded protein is CAISENSQGARGYTF.

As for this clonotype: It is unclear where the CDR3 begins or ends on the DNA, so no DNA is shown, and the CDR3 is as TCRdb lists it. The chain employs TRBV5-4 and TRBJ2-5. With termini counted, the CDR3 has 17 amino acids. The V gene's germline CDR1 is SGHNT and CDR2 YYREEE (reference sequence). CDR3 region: CASSHFGEGLRQETQYF.

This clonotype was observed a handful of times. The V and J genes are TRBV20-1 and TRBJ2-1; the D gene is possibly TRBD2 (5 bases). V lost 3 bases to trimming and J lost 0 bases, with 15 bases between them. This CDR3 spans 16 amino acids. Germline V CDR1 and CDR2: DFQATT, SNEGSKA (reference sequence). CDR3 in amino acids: CSARVLAPSSYNEQFF. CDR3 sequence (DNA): TGCAGTGCTAGGGTTCTAGCTCCAAGCTCCTACAATGAGCAGTTCTTC.

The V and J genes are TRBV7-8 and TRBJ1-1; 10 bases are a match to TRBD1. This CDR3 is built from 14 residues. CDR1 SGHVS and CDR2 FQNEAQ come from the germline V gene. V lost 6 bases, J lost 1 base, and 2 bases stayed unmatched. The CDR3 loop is CASRGQGRNTEAFF. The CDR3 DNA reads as TGTGCCAGCAGGGGACAGGGGCGGAACACTGAAGCTTTCTTT.

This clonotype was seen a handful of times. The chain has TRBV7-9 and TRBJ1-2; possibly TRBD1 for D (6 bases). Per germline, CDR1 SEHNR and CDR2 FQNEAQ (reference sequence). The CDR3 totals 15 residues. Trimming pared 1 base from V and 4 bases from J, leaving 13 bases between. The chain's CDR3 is CASSLGPGASYGYTF. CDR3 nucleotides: TGTGCCAGCAGCTTAGGACCGGGGGCATCCTATGGCTACACCTTC.

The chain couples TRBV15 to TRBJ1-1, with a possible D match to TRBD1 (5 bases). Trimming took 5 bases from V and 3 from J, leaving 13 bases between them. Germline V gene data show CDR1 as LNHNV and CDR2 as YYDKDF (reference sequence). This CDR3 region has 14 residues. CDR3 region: CATSPRGGDTEAFF. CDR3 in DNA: TGTGCCACCAGCCCCCGCGGAGGGGACACTGAAGCTTTCTTT.

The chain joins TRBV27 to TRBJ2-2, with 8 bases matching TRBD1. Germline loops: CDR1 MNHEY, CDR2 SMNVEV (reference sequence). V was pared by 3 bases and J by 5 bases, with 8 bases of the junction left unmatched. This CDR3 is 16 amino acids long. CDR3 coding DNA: TGTGCCAGCAGTTTTACAGGACAGGGTTCTACCGGGGAGCTGTTTTTT. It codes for CASSFTGQGSTGELFF.

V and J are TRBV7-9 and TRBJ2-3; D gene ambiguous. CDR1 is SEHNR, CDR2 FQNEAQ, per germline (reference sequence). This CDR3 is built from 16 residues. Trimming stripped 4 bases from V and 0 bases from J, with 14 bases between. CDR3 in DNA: TGTGCCAGCAGCTCCCCGGTCGCGGCCAGCACAGATACGCAGTATTTT. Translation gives CASSSPVAASTDTQYF.

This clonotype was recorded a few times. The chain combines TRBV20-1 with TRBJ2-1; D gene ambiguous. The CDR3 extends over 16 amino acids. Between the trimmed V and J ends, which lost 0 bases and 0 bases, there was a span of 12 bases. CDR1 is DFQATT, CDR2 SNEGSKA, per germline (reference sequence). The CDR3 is CSARDLVGDSYNEQFF. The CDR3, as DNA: TGCAGTGCTAGAGATTTAGTTGGGGACTCCTACAATGAGCAGTTCTTC.